Described below is a single T cell receptor (beta chain) sequence and its context. The germline gives CDR1 KGHSH, CDR2 LQKENI. V gave up 8 bases and J gave up 1 base; unmatched junction bases: 7. The CDR3 is 14 residues long. Clones were sequenced by immunoSEQ multiplex PCR, and TCRdb holds only the in-frame ones, with some missing. The sample yields approximately 75,000 clones, approximately 92% seen once. The data were obtained in a study of blood T cell repertoires in COVID-19. This chain joins TRBV18 and TRBJ1-2, with 7 bases aligning to TRBD1. The TCR sequence derives from a human donor in a cohort sampled during active COVID-19. Sequencing was done on a sample of peripheral blood. The CDR3 loop is CASTTQGGNYGYTF. CDR3 bases: TGTGCCAGCACCACTCAGGGGGGTAACTATGGCTACACCTTC.